Detailed here is one TCR beta chain. This specimen comes from a study of blood T cell repertoires in COVID-19. On the study more broadly: Collection of acute and convalescent COVID-19 samples took place in the United States, Italy and Spain. T cells, B-cell-depleted T cells, or PBMCs provided the cDNA or gDNA that served as material.

In the authors' workflow: Reference gene primer amplification gave estimated nucleated cell counts. Data came from immunoSEQ multiplex PCR; TCRdb stores just in-frame clones and leaves some out. V, J and clone size are taken as reported in that table, and D and trimming were inferred from the DNA itself. The profile shows fewer than 300,000 clones, approximately 80% of them singletons. The CDR3 is made up of 15 amino acids. From germline, CDR1 is WSHSY and CDR2 SAAADI. The trim removed 2 bases at V and 4 bases at J, leaving 8 bases unmatched. The TCR was taken from a human donor in a cohort sampled during active COVID-19. The rearrangement uses TRBV10-2 and TRBJ2-7, with TRBD2 identical over 7 bases. Sequenced material: peripheral blood. CDR3 residues: CASSELASGGYEQYF. CDR3 coding DNA: TGCGCCAGCAGTGAGCTAGCCTCGGGGGGTTACGAGCAGTACTTC.